Listed here is a single T cell receptor beta chain. This specimen comes from a study of blood T cell repertoires in COVID-19. This CDR3 spans 14 amino acids. Unmatched junction bases numbered 3, after V lost 4 bases and J lost 1 base. From germline, CDR1 is LGHNA and CDR2 YSLEER. The table came from immunoSEQ multiplex PCR; TCRdb's copy has only in-frame clones and leaves some out. Of over 100,000 clones in the sample, over 75% are singletons; the top ten hold roughly 10%. The sequence came from a man older than 75 with acute or convalescent COVID-19. The V call is TRBV4-3, the J call TRBJ1-1, with 7 bases lining up with TRBD1. The sequenced material came from peripheral blood. The CDR3 sequence is CASSRTGTNTEAFF. The CDR3 DNA reads TGCGCCAGCAGCCGGACAGGAACGAACACTGAAGCTTTCTTT.